A selection of T cell receptor beta chains follows, all from one sample in a study of T cells after yellow fever vaccination. TCRdb re-analysed the 5' RACE reads in MiXCR, keeping a single row per CDR3 protein. Of 230,000 or so distinct CDR3 sequences listed, roughly 4% are singletons. The specimen was PBMCs, collected 15 days after the yellow fever booster vaccination. The source of these receptors is a man aged 18 to 29 who received the YFV17D yellow fever vaccine. Both conserved end residues are trimmed from each CDR3. The order of the fields is CDR3 protein, V gene, D gene, J gene. The D gene is left open where the match is weak.

ASRPTGGQGSEQY TRBV3-1 TRBD1 TRBJ2-7
ASSPELRGWETQY TRBV7-2 . TRBJ2-5
ASSPIVRDTQY TRBV5-1 . TRBJ2-3
ASTLGAGGPADTQY TRBV5-1 TRBD2 TRBJ2-3
ATSAQGRVDNEQF TRBV24-1 . TRBJ2-1
ASSIARGANYGYT TRBV19 . TRBJ1-2
ASSFPTGANGYT TRBV7-2 . TRBJ1-2
ASSSMPLQGNTEAF TRBV5-1 . TRBJ1-1
SVAWDRGTEAF TRBV29-1 TRBD1 TRBJ1-1
ASSFGGDTEAF TRBV7-9 . TRBJ1-1
ASSVGAYTDTQY TRBV12-3/TRBV12-4 . TRBJ2-3
ASSLRETGRLY TRBV12-3/TRBV12-4 . TRBJ1-3
ASSLGTVVYNSPLH TRBV12-3/TRBV12-4 TRBD1 TRBJ1-6
ASSLYKGGETQY TRBV5-1 TRBD2 TRBJ2-5
ATGGGNQPQH TRBV12-3/TRBV12-4 . TRBJ1-5
ASSQDLWTSGQQF TRBV3-1 TRBD2 TRBJ2-1
SARAGDFYTEAF TRBV20-1 . TRBJ1-1
ASSLVAGGLGVQETQY TRBV5-4 TRBD2 TRBJ2-5
SGRQLNEQF TRBV20-1 . TRBJ2-1
SAKDRGRTGELF TRBV20-1 TRBD1 TRBJ2-2
ASSQTATKNIQY TRBV4-2 . TRBJ2-4
ASSLTGPNTGELF TRBV5-1 . TRBJ2-2
SPARDSWYQETQY TRBV20-1 TRBD1 TRBJ2-5
ASSTGSGYT TRBV6-5 . TRBJ1-2
SVWDATNYGYT TRBV29-1 . TRBJ1-2
ASRARGTETQY TRBV14 TRBD1 TRBJ2-5
ASSQDTASGGSFNSPLH TRBV4-3 . TRBJ1-6
ASSFDLAGGPNTGELF TRBV12-3/TRBV12-4 TRBD2 TRBJ2-2
ASSPGTSGGRSYNEQF TRBV7-9 TRBD2 TRBJ2-1
ASSNQGYGYT TRBV6-2/TRBV6-3 . TRBJ1-2
ASSQDWQSNEQF TRBV4-2 . TRBJ2-1
ASSMNPDQETQY TRBV19 . TRBJ2-5
SARDVGRLAGVYNEQF TRBV20-1 TRBD2 TRBJ2-1
ASSSPGRLTAGGTEAF TRBV27 . TRBJ1-1
ASSFPQTESTDTQY TRBV5-1 . TRBJ2-3
ASRMFQGANYGYT TRBV19 . TRBJ1-2
ASSYTRGWVNEQF TRBV6-2/TRBV6-3 . TRBJ2-1
ASSRTRDSYGYT TRBV5-1 TRBD1 TRBJ1-2
ASSPGGLVYNEQF TRBV5-4 TRBD2 TRBJ2-1
ASSVGAGGRDEQY TRBV5-1 TRBD2 TRBJ2-7
ASSLRGPRGLF TRBV27 . TRBJ1-4
ATSVDRGGTGELF TRBV24-1 TRBD1 TRBJ2-2
ASSLRAGGPFNEQF TRBV11-3 TRBD2 TRBJ2-1
ASSPWAGLGPGQPQH TRBV18 . TRBJ1-5
ASSQDRQVGNEKLF TRBV4-3 . TRBJ1-4
ASSLSVDYAVHEQY TRBV27 . TRBJ2-7
ASSVAADTQY TRBV9 . TRBJ2-3
ASSSGTSRSYNEQF TRBV11-2 TRBD2 TRBJ2-1
ASSHRDLSSYEQY TRBV6-1 . TRBJ2-7
SAGQSTDTQY TRBV29-1 . TRBJ2-3
ASSYGGSGNEQF TRBV6-5 . TRBJ2-1
ASSISGPINTVELF TRBV19 . TRBJ2-2
ASTPLQGLSYEQY TRBV6-6 . TRBJ2-7
ASSSRDGNSPLH TRBV5-1 . TRBJ1-6
ASSLAVTGRETQY TRBV5-1 . TRBJ2-5